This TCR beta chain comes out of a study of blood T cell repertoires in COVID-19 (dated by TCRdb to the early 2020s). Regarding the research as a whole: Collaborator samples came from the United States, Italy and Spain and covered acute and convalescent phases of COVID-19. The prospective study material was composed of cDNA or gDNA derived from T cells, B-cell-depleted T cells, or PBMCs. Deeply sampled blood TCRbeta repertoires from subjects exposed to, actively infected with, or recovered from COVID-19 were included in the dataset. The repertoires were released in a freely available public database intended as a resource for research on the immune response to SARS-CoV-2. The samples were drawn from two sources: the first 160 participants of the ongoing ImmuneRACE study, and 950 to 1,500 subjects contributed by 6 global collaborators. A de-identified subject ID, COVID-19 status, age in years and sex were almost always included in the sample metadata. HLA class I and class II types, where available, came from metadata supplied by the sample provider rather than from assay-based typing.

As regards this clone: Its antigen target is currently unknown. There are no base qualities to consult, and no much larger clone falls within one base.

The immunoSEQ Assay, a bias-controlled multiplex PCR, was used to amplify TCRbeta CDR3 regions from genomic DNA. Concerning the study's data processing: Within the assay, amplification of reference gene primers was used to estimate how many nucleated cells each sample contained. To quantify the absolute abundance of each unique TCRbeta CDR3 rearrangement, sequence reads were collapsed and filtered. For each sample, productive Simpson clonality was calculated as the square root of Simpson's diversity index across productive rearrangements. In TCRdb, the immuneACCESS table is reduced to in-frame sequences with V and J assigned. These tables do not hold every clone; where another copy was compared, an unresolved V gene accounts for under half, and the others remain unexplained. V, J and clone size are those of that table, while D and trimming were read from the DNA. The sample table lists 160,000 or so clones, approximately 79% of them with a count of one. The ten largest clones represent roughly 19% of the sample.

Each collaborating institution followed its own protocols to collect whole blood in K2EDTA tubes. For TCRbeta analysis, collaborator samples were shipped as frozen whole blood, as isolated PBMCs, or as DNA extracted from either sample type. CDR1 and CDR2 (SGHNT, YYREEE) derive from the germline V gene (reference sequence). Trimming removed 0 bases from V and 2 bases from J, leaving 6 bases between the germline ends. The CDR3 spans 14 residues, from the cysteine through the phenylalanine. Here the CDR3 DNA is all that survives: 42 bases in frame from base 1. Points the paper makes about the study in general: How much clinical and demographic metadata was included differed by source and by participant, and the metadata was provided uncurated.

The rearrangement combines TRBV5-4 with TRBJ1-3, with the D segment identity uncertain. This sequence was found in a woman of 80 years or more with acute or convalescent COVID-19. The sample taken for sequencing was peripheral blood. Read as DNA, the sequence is TGTGCCAGCAGCTTGGTCGGTCCTGGAAACACCATATATTTT. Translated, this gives CASSLVGPGNTIYF.